This T cell receptor (beta chain) was sequenced in a study of blood T cell repertoires in COVID-19. Overall study context: Spain, Italy and the United States supplied samples that represented acute and convalescent COVID-19. Sample material is recorded as cDNA or gDNA derived from T cells, B-cell-depleted T cells, or PBMCs.

In the original analysis: Reference gene primer amplification gave nucleated cell count estimates. Only in-frame clones appear in the TCRdb table, and some are missing; sequencing was by immunoSEQ multiplex PCR. V and J calls and clone size follow that table, whereas D and trimming were derived from the DNA. The sample includes some 250,000 clones, around 80% of them seen just once. This clone came up a few times. The ends were cut back, 7 bases at V and 2 bases at J, with 15 bases in the middle. The CDR3 length is 15 residues. CDR1 and CDR2 from the germline V gene are LNHDA and SQIVND (reference sequence).

The sample was peripheral blood. This chain connects TRBV19 to TRBJ2-1; D possibly corresponds to TRBD2 (6 bases). The receptor was isolated from a man aged 40-50 years with acute or convalescent COVID-19. The CDR3 DNA is TGTGCCAGTACCTTCGGGGGAGGCCCCTACAATGAGCAGTTCTTC. Residues: CASTFGGGPYNEQFF.